The clone carrying this T cell receptor (beta chain) was seen a single time. This sample was taken from a study of blood T cell repertoires in COVID-19. About the study: T cells, B-cell-depleted T cells, or PBMCs supplied cDNA or gDNA.

This table comes from immunoSEQ multiplex PCR, and its TCRdb copy is limited to in-frame clones, with some not included. The sample lists around 470,000 clones; less than 95% were seen once. The trim removed 3 bases at V and 5 bases at J, leaving 0 bases unmatched. This CDR3 spans 13 amino acids. CDR1 and CDR2 (germline): LGHNT, FRNRAP. This clonotype was obtained from a man aged 18 to 29 who had recovered from COVID-19. What was sequenced was PBMCs or T cells enriched from blood (not recorded which). The V and J genes are TRBV12-5 and TRBJ2-2; 7 nucleotides align to TRBD2. In nucleotides, the CDR3 is TGTGCTAGTGGTTTCGGGGGGACCGGGGAGCTGTTTTTT. It encodes CASGFGGTGELFF.